Each of the 22 T cell receptor beta chains below was sequenced from the same sample in a study of response to subunit inactivated influenza vaccine. TCRdb used MiXCR to reprocess the RT-PCR reads, holding one entry per CDR3 protein. The sample consists of roughly 460,000 distinct CDR3 sequences, approximately 11% of them appearing once. The sample consisted of PBMCs from blood, taken 40 to 50 days after vaccination. Receptors were obtained from a man aged 45 to 65 who received an inactivated influenza vaccine.

CDR3 sequence: CASSLQGAVNEKLFF. DNA for the CDR3: TGCGCCAGCAGCTTGCAGGGGGCGGTCAATGAAAAACTGTTTTTT. The chain joins TRBV5-1 to TRBJ1-4; the match to TRBD1 covers 8 bases. Trimming cost V 1 base and J 5 bases; bases outside gene matches: 4. Germline V gene lookup returns CDR1 SGHRS and CDR2 YFSETQ. The CDR3 length is 15 residues.

The chain recombines TRBV6-2 or TRBV6-3 with TRBJ2-2; D might be TRBD1 (5 bases). Looked up from germline, CDR1 is MNHEY and CDR2 is SVGEGT. The CDR3 has 14 residues. The V and J ends lost 9 bases and 3 bases respectively, with 14 bases between them. CDR3 region: CASIDRGYTGELFF. CDR3 in DNA: TGTGCCAGTATTGACAGAGGATACACCGGGGAGCTGTTTTTT.

The CDR3 spells CASNQPQHF. CDR3 sequence (DNA): TGCGCCAGCAATCAGCCCCAGCATTTT. This chain uses TRBV23-1 with TRBJ1-5; D gene ambiguous. TRBV23-1 is reported as an ORF; its role is uncertain. The CDR3 has 9 residues. The ends were cut back, 7 bases at V and 5 bases at J, with 0 bases in the middle.

A few counts support this clonotype. This rearrangement joins TRBV3-1 to TRBJ1-1, with D tentatively TRBD1 (5 bases). Germline CDR1 and CDR2: LGHDT and YNNKEL (reference sequence). The V end lost 4 bases, the J end lost 4 bases, and 13 bases lay between the germline ends. This CDR3 contains 14 residues. The CDR3 DNA sequence: TGTGCCAGCAGCCGCGGGACGGGGCCCACTGAAGCTTTCTTT. This sequence encodes CASSRGTGPTEAFF.

The chain recombines TRBV27 with TRBJ2-7; 7 nucleotides align to TRBD1. The ends lost 2 bases at V and 6 bases at J; junction bases unmatched: 7. The CDR3 covers 14 residues. From germline, CDR1 is MNHEY and CDR2 SMNVEV (reference sequence). This chain's CDR3 is CASSLRQGRSEQYF. The CDR3 DNA reads TGTGCCAGCAGTTTACGACAGGGTAGGAGCGAGCAGTACTTC.

The V and J genes are TRBV4-1 and TRBJ2-5, with 11 bases that match TRBD1. Per the germline V gene, CDR1 is MGHRA and CDR2 is YSYEKL. This CDR3 region has 17 residues. The ends lost 4 bases at V and 2 bases at J; junction bases unmatched: 9. CDR3 coding DNA: TGCGCCAGCAGCCCCCGAACCCGGGACAGGGGGCAAGAGACCCAGTACTTC. It specifies CASSPRTRDRGQETQYF.

The chain is built from TRBV4-2 and TRBJ2-3, with no clear D. V was pared by 3 bases and J by 5 bases, with 15 bases between. This CDR3 region has 15 residues. CDR1 and CDR2 (germline): LGHNA, YNFKEQ. DNA of the CDR3: TGTGCCAGCAGCCAGGATACAGCTTCTCGAGATACGCAGTATTTT. It translates to CASSQDTASRDTQYF.

The rearrangement joins TRBV10-3 to TRBJ2-5; TRBD1 aligns across 7 bases. CDR1 and CDR2 from the germline V gene are ENHRY and SYGVKD. The J segment lost 5 bases and the V segment lost 3 bases, leaving 9 bases of the junction unmatched. The length of the CDR3 is 15 residues. CDR3 sequence: CAISDLGGLGETQYF. DNA of the CDR3: TGTGCCATCAGTGATTTAGGGGGCTTAGGGGAGACCCAGTACTTC.

There are a few counts of this clonotype. CDR3 coding DNA: TGCAGTGCTAGCTTGGGGGTATTGATAGATGAGCAGTTCTTC. Protein sequence: CSASLGVLIDEQFF. The chain has TRBV20-1 and TRBJ2-1; D assignment may be TRBD1 or TRBD2 (5 bases each). Trimming removed 3 bases from V and 8 bases from J, with 17 bases in between. The CDR3 covers 14 residues. The germline V gene has CDR1 DFQATT and CDR2 SNEGSKA (reference sequence).

V is TRBV20-1 and J is TRBJ1-1; D ambiguous. CDR3 length equals 12 residues. Germline CDR1 DFQATT, CDR2 SNEGSKA (reference sequence). V was trimmed by 3 bases and J by 1 base, leaving 6 bases between them. CDR3 amino acids: CSASKKNTEAFF. CDR3 in DNA: TGCAGTGCTAGTAAGAAGAACACTGAAGCTTTCTTT.

This clonotype was seen only a few times. The chain has TRBV27 and TRBJ1-2; 8 bases map to TRBD1. V gave up 3 bases and J gave up 6 bases; unmatched junction bases: 3. This CDR3 has 13 amino acids. In germline, CDR1 is MNHEY, CDR2 SMNVEV (reference sequence). The CDR3 DNA is TGTGCCAGCAGTTTTAACAGGGGGAATGGCTACACCTTC. Its protein is CASSFNRGNGYTF.

The chain combines TRBV7-9 with TRBJ2-1; D uncertain. The germline V gene encodes CDR1 SEHNR and CDR2 FQNEAQ (reference sequence). The CDR3 totals 17 residues. V shed 5 bases and J shed 0 bases, with 17 bases lying between them. The CDR3 region has the DNA TGTGCCAGCAGCCCCCGGACGCACATCAGCTCCTACAATGAGCAGTTCTTC. It encodes CASSPRTHISSYNEQFF.

This clonotype was detected ten times or more. The J gene is TRBJ2-3, the V gene TRBV9; 7 nucleotides line up with TRBD2. The V gene end was trimmed by 0 bases and the J gene end by 6 bases; junction bases not matched to a gene: 13. This CDR3 region has 17 residues. From germline, CDR1 is SGDLS and CDR2 YYNGEE. The CDR3 region is CASSVGGRGRGYDTQYF. CDR3 DNA sequence: TGTGCCAGCAGCGTAGGAGGGCGCGGGAGAGGATATGATACGCAGTATTTT.

This clonotype appeared many times. This chain connects TRBV28 to TRBJ2-1; 10 bases are a match to TRBD2. V was pared by 7 bases and J by 3 bases, with 3 bases of the junction left unmatched. The germline V gene has CDR1 MDHEN and CDR2 SYDVKM. The length of the CDR3 is 14 residues. CDR3 residues: CASKPSGSYNEQFF. In DNA form, the CDR3 reads TGTGCCAGCAAGCCTAGCGGGAGCTACAATGAGCAGTTCTTC.

The gene calls are TRBV7-9 and TRBJ2-2; possible D gene TRBD2, 7 bases. There are 16 residues in the CDR3. Germline CDR1 is SEHNR and CDR2 is FQNEAQ (reference sequence). The V and J ends lost 4 bases and 6 bases respectively, with 18 bases between them. The CDR3 reads CASSSHRGALSGELFF. CDR3 sequence (DNA): TGTGCCAGCAGCTCCCACCGGGGGGCTTTGTCCGGGGAGCTGTTTTTT.

This clonotype was seen ten or more times. This sequence joins TRBV4-3 and TRBJ1-1; D not resolved. There are 13 residues in the CDR3. V gave up 3 bases and J gave up 7 bases, with 12 bases separating them. Germline values: CDR1 LGHNA, CDR2 YSLEER. CDR3 coding DNA: TGCGCCAGCAGCCAGAGGCGGGGAATTGAAGCTTTCTTT. Amino acids: CASSQRRGIEAFF.

This clonotype was counted between two and nine times. In DNA, the CDR3 is TGCAGTGCTAGAGATGAGGCAGCTAACTCCTACGAGCAGTACTTC. Translation: CSARDEAANSYEQYF. The chain joins TRBV20-1 to TRBJ2-7, with D unresolved. The ends were cut back, 0 bases at V and 0 bases at J, with 12 bases in the middle. This CDR3 spans 15 amino acids. Germline V CDR1 and CDR2: DFQATT, SNEGSKA (reference sequence).

This clonotype was seen more than once but under ten times. The rearrangement joins TRBV29-1 to TRBJ1-1, with D possibly matching TRBD1 (6 bases). Trimming shortened V by 4 bases and J by 4 bases, and 19 bases separated the two germline ends. The germline CDR1 and CDR2 sequences are SQVTM and ANQGSEA. CDR3 size: 15 residues. CDR3 DNA sequence: TGCAGCGTTGCGTTTTCAGGGGCGTTTGGCACTGAAGCTTTCTTT. The encoded protein is CSVAFSGAFGTEAFF.

J is TRBJ2-3 and V is TRBV20-1; D perhaps matches TRBD2 (5 bases). V lost 4 bases to trimming and J lost 2 bases, with 10 bases between them. The CDR3 contains 13 residues. Per the germline V gene, CDR1 is DFQATT and CDR2 is SNEGSKA (reference sequence). The CDR3 reads CSANGVTTDTQYF. The DNA of the CDR3 is TGCAGTGCTAACGGGGTTACCACAGATACGCAGTATTTT.

This clonotype was recorded a few times. The CDR3 sequence: CASSVEAGHLNTEAFF. CDR3 nucleotide sequence: TGTGCCAGCAGCGTAGAAGCAGGACACCTAAACACTGAAGCTTTCTTT. This sequence joins TRBV9 and TRBJ1-1; maybe TRBD1 (5 bases). Germline-derived CDR1 and CDR2 are SGDLS and YYNGEE. The CDR3 is made up of 16 amino acids. The germline V and J ends were trimmed by 0 bases and 2 bases, with 14 bases remaining between them.

This clonotype was observed at least ten times. This chain links TRBV12-3 or TRBV12-4 with TRBJ2-1, with 11 bases that match TRBD1. The length of the CDR3 is 13 residues. Losses at the gene ends were 4 bases for V and 13 bases for J; bases not matched to a gene: 6. This CDR3 reads CASSSGTGGGQFF. The CDR3 DNA is TGTGCCAGCAGTTCCGGGACAGGGGGTGGTCAGTTCTTC.

This clonotype has just a few counts. The chain carries TRBV4-3 and TRBJ2-3; the D is unclear. From germline, CDR1 is LGHNA and CDR2 YSLEER. The V gene lost 0 bases and the J gene lost 1 base, with 11 bases spanning the gap. This CDR3 contains 16 residues. The CDR3 loop is CASSQDKSPGTDTQYF. The CDR3 DNA reads as TGCGCCAGCAGCCAAGATAAAAGCCCAGGCACAGATACGCAGTATTTT.